One sample yielded the 8 T cell receptor beta chains listed below, sequenced in a study of Ad26.COV2.S vaccination and SARS-CoV-2 variants. Assay: immunoSEQ multiplex PCR; the TCRdb copy retains only in-frame clones and omits some. The table includes some 390,000 clones, roughly 90% detected once. Specified treatment: around 19 received Ad26.COV2.S at low or high dose, single or two shots; roughly five received placebo; per-sample allocation not given. The investigators took samples on day 63 after the first vaccine or placebo injection. Source: peripheral blood, taken in a trial of Ad26.COV2.S vaccine versus placebo. These receptors came from a person between 18 and 59 years old who received the Ad26.COV2.S COVID-19 vaccine or a placebo.

J is TRBJ2-1 and V is TRBV2; 11 nucleotides agree with TRBD2. Germline V gene lookup returns CDR1 SNHLY and CDR2 FYNNEI. The CDR3 is made up of 15 amino acids. Unmatched junction bases numbered 4, after V lost 6 bases and J lost 3 bases. CDR3 sequence: CASSVGLAGYNEQFF. CDR3 DNA sequence: TGTGCCAGCAGCGTTGGACTAGCGGGCTACAATGAGCAGTTCTTC.

In DNA form, the CDR3 reads TGTGCCAGCAGCTCGTTAGGGACTAGCGGGAGCGGTGAGCAGTTCTTC. Protein product: CASSSLGTSGSGEQFF. The gene calls are TRBV6-2 or TRBV6-3 and TRBJ2-1, with 14 bases lining up with TRBD2. Looked up from germline, CDR1 is MNHEY and CDR2 is SVGEGT. The CDR3 has 16 residues. The ends lost 6 bases at V and 9 bases at J; junction bases unmatched: 10.

J is TRBJ2-2 and V is TRBV4-2; a possible D gene is TRBD2 (6 bases). The CDR3 runs 17 residues. In germline, CDR1 is LGHNA, CDR2 YNFKEQ. The V and J ends lost 1 base and 4 bases respectively, with 16 bases between them. The CDR3 DNA reads TGTGCCAGCAGCCAAGCTTCCCCTAGCGCGACCACCGGGGAGCTGTTTTTT. It is translated as CASSQASPSATTGELFF.

This clone appeared once. DNA for the CDR3: TGTGCCAGCAGCTCGGGAGCTAGCCTAAGTTCCTACGAGCAGTACTTC. Its translation is CASSSGASLSSYEQYF. The J gene is TRBJ2-7, the V gene TRBV28; a weak D match, TRBD2 (6 bases). CDR3 length: 16 amino acids. From germline, CDR1 is MDHEN and CDR2 SYDVKM. V lost 6 bases and J 1 base, leaving 19 bases between the germline ends.

A note on this clone: This sample includes further DNA sequences coding for the same CDR3. J is TRBJ2-2 and V is TRBV6-1; 10 nucleotides agree with TRBD1. This CDR3 has 15 residues. The germline V gene encodes CDR1 MNHNS and CDR2 SASEGT. V was clipped by 3 bases and J by 3 bases; unmatched bases: 1. CDR3 bases: TGTGCCAGCAGTGAGGGGACAGGGGACACCGGGGAGCTGTTTTTT. Translated, it gives CASSEGTGDTGELFF.

This chain uses TRBV5-1 with TRBJ1-2; D possibly corresponds to TRBD1 (5 bases). Trimming took 8 bases from V and 0 from J, leaving 17 bases between them. CDR3 length equals 15 residues. Germline V gene sequence: CDR1 SGHRS, CDR2 YFSETQ. Here the CDR3 DNA reads TGCGCCAGTTCACCCGACAGCTCAACTAACTATGGCTACACCTTC. Amino acids: CASSPDSSTNYGYTF. The variable domain in full, with the rest retrieved from reference TRBV5-1 and TRBJ1-2, is KAGVTQTPRYLIKTRGQQVTLSCSPISGHRSVSWYQQTPGQGLQFLFEYFSETQRNKGNFPGRFSGRQFSNSRSEMNVSTLELGDSALYLCASSPDSSTNYGYTFGSGTRLTVV.

The chain is built from TRBV6-6 and TRBJ2-3; D gene uncertain. V was cut by 5 bases and J by 1 base, with 16 bases left in between. The CDR3 extends over 16 amino acids. Germline assignment: CDR1 MNHNY and CDR2 SVGAGI (reference sequence). In DNA form, the CDR3 reads TGTGCCAGCAGTAGGAGCCCTACGACTGGCACAGATACGCAGTATTTT. Translated, it gives CASSRSPTTGTDTQYF.

The rearrangement links TRBV27 to TRBJ1-4, with D possibly TRBD1 on 5 matching bases. V was shortened by 4 bases and J by 0 bases, with 18 bases between the two germline ends. CDR1 is MNHEY and CDR2 is SMNVEV in the germline V gene (reference sequence). The length of the CDR3 is 18 residues. The DNA for the CDR3 is TGTGCCAGCAGTTCTACAGGACTATTGGGGGCAACTAATGAAAAACTGTTTTTT. Translating it yields CASSSTGLLGATNEKLFF.